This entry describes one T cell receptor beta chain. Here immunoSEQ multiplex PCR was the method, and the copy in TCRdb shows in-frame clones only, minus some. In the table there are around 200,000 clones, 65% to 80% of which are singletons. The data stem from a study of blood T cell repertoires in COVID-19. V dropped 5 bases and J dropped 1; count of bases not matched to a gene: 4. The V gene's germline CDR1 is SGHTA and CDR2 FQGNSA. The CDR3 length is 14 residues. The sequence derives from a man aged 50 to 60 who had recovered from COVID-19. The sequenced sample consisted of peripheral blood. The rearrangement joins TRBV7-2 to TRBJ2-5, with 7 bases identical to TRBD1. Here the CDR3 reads CASSQGERQETQYF. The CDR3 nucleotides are TGTGCCAGCAGCCAGGGGGAGCGCCAAGAGACCCAGTACTTC. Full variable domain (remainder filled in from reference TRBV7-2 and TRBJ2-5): GAGVSQSPSNKVTEKGKDVELRCDPISGHTALYWYRQSLGQGLEFLIYFQGNSAPDKSGLPSDRFSAERTGGSVSTLTIQRTQQEDSAVYLCASSQGERQETQYFGPGTRLLVL.